The entry that follows covers one T cell receptor (beta chain) sequence. The sample belongs to a study of blood T cell repertoires in COVID-19. Background on the study: The United States, Italy and Spain provided the acute and convalescent COVID-19 samples. Sample material is recorded as cDNA or gDNA derived from T cells, B-cell-depleted T cells, or PBMCs.

Original methodology: Amplification of reference gene primers provided the estimated nucleated cell counts. Data came from immunoSEQ multiplex PCR; TCRdb stores just in-frame clones and leaves some out. V and J calls and clone size follow that table, whereas D and trimming were derived from the DNA. Among nearly 400,000 clones listed, about 90% were seen once. Which cohort a participant joined came from the clinical history participants gave. The CDR3 loop spans 15 amino acids. Trimming at V came to 4 bases and at J to 4 bases, leaving 4 bases not matched to a gene. Germline V gene lookup returns CDR1 MNHEY and CDR2 SVGAGI.

V usage is TRBV6-5 and J usage is TRBJ1-2, with 12 bases fitting TRBD1. The source material was PBMCs or T cells enriched from blood (not recorded which). This receptor was obtained from a woman aged 25 to 39 who had recovered from COVID-19. CDR3 sequence: CASSSGTGGIYGYTF. Written as DNA, the CDR3 is TGTGCCAGCAGTTCCGGGACAGGGGGCATCTATGGCTACACCTTC.